This T cell receptor beta chain was sequenced in a study of cytomegalovirus exposure and HLA in healthy donors. Overall study: Earlier findings included roughly 100 million unique TCR beta sequences obtained from around 180 million T cells.

Both 60 Vbeta primers and 13 Jbeta primers went into the PCR. Some clones are missing from TCRdb's copy, which holds only in-frame ones; the method was immunoSEQ multiplex PCR. The profile shows tens of thousands of clones, about 77% of them singletons. This clone occurred a few times. Its target is not known. Study-wide results and limits: In a later analysis, HLA-C alleles had the fewest associated TCRs, DRB1 alleles the most. Specificity for CMV antigens was confirmed in vitro for a few of the CMV-associated chains. In a later analysis, TCR beta V- and J-gene trimming showed a link to a missense DCLRE1C variant.

Trimming took off 3 bases at V and 4 bases at J, with 9 bases between the two ends. The CDR3 totals 14 residues. Germline CDR1 and CDR2: LNHDA and SQIVND (reference sequence). This clonotype was obtained from a male donor in good health and CMV-seropositive. The material sequenced was PBMCs. The chain links TRBV19 to TRBJ2-2; tentative D call: TRBD2 (5 bases). In DNA, the CDR3 is TGTGCCAGTAGTATGGTGGGGAGCACCGGGGAGCTGTTTTTT. Its translation: CASSMVGSTGELFF.